Described below is a single T cell receptor beta chain sequence and its context. This sample stems from a study of control samples from healthy donors and cancer patients. Assay used: immunoSEQ multiplex PCR; TCRdb lists only in-frame clones, some missing. The table records about 150,000 clones, about 93% of them present only once. Material: PBMCs. This sequence originates from a man aged 55 to 70 with colorectal cancer.

The CDR3, as DNA: TGTGCCAGCACCCCATACGGACAGCCAGAGACCCAGTACTTC. Residues: CASTPYGQPETQYF. The chain has TRBV3-1 (or the pseudogene TRBV3-2) and TRBJ2-5; maybe TRBD1 (6 bases). The CDR3 runs 14 residues. Trimming cost V 7 bases and J 4 bases, with 16 bases left between them. Germline loops: CDR1 LGHDT, CDR2 YNNKEL (reference sequence).